The clone carrying this TCR beta chain came up many times. Time point described: newly diagnosed GD, antithyroid drugs for less than 3 months. There was RNA extracted from PBMCs, and the TCR library was made from it. Diagnosing Graves' disease relied on the American Thyroid Association guidelines. This sample was taken from a study of regulatory T cells in long-lasting Graves disease. The CDR3 extends over 12 amino acids. Between the trimmed V and J ends, which lost 5 bases and 3 bases, there was a span of 8 bases. The TCR beta library used iRepertoire HTBI primers with Arm-PCR amplification of CDR3. In the original workflow: Across the samples, identification revealed some 64 TRBV and 15 or so TRBJ segments. TCRdb fed the multiplex PCR reads into MiXCR, producing one record per CDR3 protein. The V and J calls come from TCRdb's annotation, not from the publication. The sample holds roughly 500,000 distinct CDR3 sequences, around 13% seen once.

A further study also used this sample, focusing on T cells in Graves' hyperthyroidism and ophthalmopathy.

The sequence came from a woman between 45 and 65 years old with Graves disease. This specimen was peripheral blood mononuclear cells (PBMCs), taken at new diagnosis, from a patient treated with antithyroid drugs. The chain uses TRBV12-3 or TRBV12-4 and TRBJ2-7; D uncertain. CDR3 amino acids: CASSATGYEQYF. The CDR3 nucleotides are TGTGCCAGCAGTGCCACGGGCTACGAGCAGTACTTC.